This T cell receptor beta chain was identified during a study of blood T cell repertoires in COVID-19. About the research overall: Some COVID-19 samples were acute and others convalescent; all came from the United States, Italy and Spain.

Measured with immunoSEQ multiplex PCR; TCRdb has only the in-frame clones, and not every one. The table lists about 250,000 clones, around four fifths of them singletons, with about 4.5% in the top ten. The CDR3 has 16 amino acids. V gave up 2 bases and J gave up 4 bases, with 19 bases separating them. Germline V gene sequence: CDR1 SGHRS, CDR2 YFSETQ. The sequencing sample was made of peripheral blood. This rearrangement joins TRBV5-1 to TRBJ2-7, with D tentatively TRBD1 (6 bases). The TCR comes from a woman in her 70s with acute or convalescent COVID-19. The CDR3 loop is CASSFEAGGQGYEQYF. The DNA for the CDR3 is TGCGCCAGCAGCTTCGAGGCGGGCGGGCAGGGGTACGAGCAGTACTTC.